Following are 15 T cell receptor beta chains from one sample sequenced in a study of identical twins. One entry per CDR3 protein results from TCRdb running MiXCR on the 5' RACE reads. This table holds about 730,000 distinct CDR3 sequences, over 20% found once. In addition, the sample was reused for a study of T cells expressing NK-cell markers.

The sample was PBMCs. The receptors originated from a woman younger than 30 in good health.

This clonotype was seen at least ten times. The chain links TRBV7-9 to TRBJ2-5, with TRBD1 as a possible D gene (6 bases). The CDR3 extends over 13 amino acids. CDR1 is SEHNR and CDR2 is FQNEAQ in the germline V gene (reference sequence). V was trimmed by 3 bases and J by 5 bases, leaving 10 bases between them. The chain's CDR3 is CASSFRDTETQYF. The CDR3 nucleotides are TGTGCCAGCAGCTTCCGGGACACGGAGACCCAGTACTTC.

Note on this clonotype: A much larger clone sits a single nucleotide away, making a read error possible. The chain couples TRBV20-1 to TRBJ2-2; perhaps D is TRBD1 or TRBD2 (5 bases each). Germline CDR1 is DFQATT and CDR2 is SNEGSKA (reference sequence). This CDR3 is 14 amino acids long. With 0 bases removed from V and 0 bases from J, the gap between germline ends came to 5 bases. CDR3 DNA: TGCAGTGCTAGAGAGGGGGCGAACACCGGGGAGCTGTTTTTT. Protein product: CSAREGANTGELFF.

This clonotype was counted a few times. CDR3 region: CASSTPGVNEQFF. CDR3 DNA: TGTGCCAGCAGTACCCCGGGGGTCAATGAGCAGTTCTTC. This chain joins TRBV12-3 or TRBV12-4 and TRBJ2-1; D might be TRBD2 (6 bases). The ends were cut back, 5 bases at V and 6 bases at J, with 11 bases in the middle. The CDR3 consists of 13 residues.

In this sample, this clonotype turned up a few times. The chain combines TRBV6-5 with TRBJ2-5; unclear D gene. CDR1 is MNHEY, CDR2 SVGAGI, per germline. The CDR3 is 16 residues long. The germline V and J ends were trimmed by 2 bases and 2 bases, with 15 bases remaining between them. The DNA of the CDR3 is TGTGCCAGCAGTTACATTCGGTCGGCATTGCAAGAGACCCAGTACTTC. Protein product: CASSYIRSALQETQYF.

V gene TRBV29-1 combines with J gene TRBJ2-7, with D perhaps TRBD2 (7 bases). V lost 6 bases to trimming and J lost 2 bases, with 14 bases between them. This CDR3 is 13 amino acids long. Germline assignment: CDR1 SQVTM and CDR2 ANQGSEA. The CDR3 bases are TGCAGCGTGACGGGGGGCCGACCCTACGAGCAGTACTTC. This sequence encodes CSVTGGRPYEQYF.

This clonotype turned up a few times. This chain uses TRBV5-1 with TRBJ2-1; 11 bases are a match to TRBD1. Germline CDR1 reads SGHRS; CDR2 reads YFSETQ. CDR3 length: 16 residues. V gave up 1 base and J gave up 7 bases; unmatched junction bases: 7. Written as DNA, the CDR3 is TGCGCCAGCAGCTTGCGAACGGACAGGGGGCATAATGAGCAGTTCTTC. It specifies CASSLRTDRGHNEQFF.

CDR3 sequence reads: CASSRGAPQETQYF. DNA for the CDR3: TGTGCCAGCAGCCGGGGGGCACCCCAAGAGACCCAGTACTTC. This chain connects TRBV7-2 to TRBJ2-5; perhaps TRBD2 as D (7 bases). Germline-derived CDR1 and CDR2 are SGHTA and FQGNSA. The V gene lost 5 bases and the J gene lost 1 base, with 11 bases spanning the gap. The length of the CDR3 is 14 residues.

Here the CDR3 reads CASGLVPYEQYF. The CDR3 DNA sequence: TGTGCTAGTGGTTTGGTACCCTACGAGCAGTACTTC. This rearrangement joins TRBV12-5 to TRBJ2-7; no clear D gene. Per germline, CDR1 LGHNT and CDR2 FRNRAP. Trimming pared 0 bases from V and 2 bases from J, leaving 2 bases between. This CDR3 has 12 residues.

This clonotype was picked up a small number of times. The chain is built from TRBV5-1 and TRBJ2-1, with 12 bases fitting TRBD2. Unmatched junction bases numbered 12, after V lost 7 bases and J lost 10 bases. CDR1 SGHRS and CDR2 YFSETQ come from the germline V gene. This CDR3 comprises 15 residues. CDR3 sequence (DNA): TGCGCCAGCGGCCCCCCTAGCGGGGGGGGAAACGAGCAGTTCTTC. Translated, it gives CASGPPSGGGNEQFF.

This clonotype was counted only a few times. The V gene is TRBV18, the J gene TRBJ2-1, with D unclear. Trimming took off 3 bases at V and 0 bases at J, with 15 bases between the two ends. CDR3 size: 17 residues. Per the germline V gene, CDR1 is KGHSH and CDR2 is LQKENI. The CDR3 DNA reads as TGTGCCAGCTCACCCCGGATCTCCCGAAGCTCCTACAATGAGCAGTTCTTC. Amino acids: CASSPRISRSSYNEQFF. Combining the CDR3 with reference TRBV18 and TRBJ2-1 gives the whole variable domain NAGVMQNPRHLVRRRGQEARLRCSPMKGHSHVYWYRQLPEEGLKFMVYLQKENIIDESGMPKERFSAEFPKEGPSILRIQQVVRGDSAAYFCASSPRISRSSYNEQFFGPGTRLTVL.

The chain combines TRBV20-1 with TRBJ2-5; 9 nucleotides align to TRBD2. Germline assignment: CDR1 DFQATT and CDR2 SNEGSKA (reference sequence). V gave up 1 base and J gave up 5 bases; unmatched junction bases: 5. The CDR3 is made up of 14 amino acids. CDR3 nucleotide sequence: TGCAGTGCTAGAGCCCCCAGCGGGAGGGAGACCCAGTACTTC. It is translated as CSARAPSGRETQYF.

The chain combines TRBV5-1 with TRBJ2-5, with 9 bases matching TRBD2. Germline V lookup: CDR1 SGHRS, CDR2 YFSETQ. This CDR3 contains 16 residues. The J segment lost 5 bases and the V segment lost 0 bases, leaving 8 bases of the junction unmatched. The CDR3, as DNA: TGCGCCAGCAGCTTGGAGGCGCTAGCGGGGAGGGAGACCCAGTACTTC. It encodes CASSLEALAGRETQYF.

In its sample, this clonotype was seen many times. V is TRBV5-1 and J is TRBJ2-1; no clear D. Trimming took off 4 bases at V and 0 bases at J, with 11 bases between the two ends. From germline, CDR1 is SGHRS and CDR2 YFSETQ. This CDR3 comprises 15 residues. CDR3 in amino acids: CASSPEAGSYNEQFF. CDR3 bases: TGCGCCAGCAGCCCCGAAGCCGGCTCCTACAATGAGCAGTTCTTC.

This clonotype was picked up many times. The chain is built from TRBV10-3 and TRBJ2-3, with D unclear. This CDR3 comprises 13 residues. Germline CDR1 and CDR2: ENHRY and SYGVKD. V was cut by 0 bases and J by 6 bases, with 7 bases left in between. CDR3 sequence: CAISESAGDTQYF. In nucleotides, the CDR3 is TGTGCCATCAGTGAGTCTGCCGGGGATACGCAGTATTTT.

This clonotype was seen many times. The V and J genes are TRBV7-8 and TRBJ1-1; D call uncertain. Germline CDR1 SGHVS, CDR2 FQNEAQ. The ends were cut back, 5 bases at V and 1 base at J, with 14 bases in the middle. The CDR3 covers 15 residues. CDR3 in DNA: TGTGCCAGCAGCCCCGGAATGTCACCGAACACTGAAGCTTTCTTT. This encodes CASSPGMSPNTEAFF.